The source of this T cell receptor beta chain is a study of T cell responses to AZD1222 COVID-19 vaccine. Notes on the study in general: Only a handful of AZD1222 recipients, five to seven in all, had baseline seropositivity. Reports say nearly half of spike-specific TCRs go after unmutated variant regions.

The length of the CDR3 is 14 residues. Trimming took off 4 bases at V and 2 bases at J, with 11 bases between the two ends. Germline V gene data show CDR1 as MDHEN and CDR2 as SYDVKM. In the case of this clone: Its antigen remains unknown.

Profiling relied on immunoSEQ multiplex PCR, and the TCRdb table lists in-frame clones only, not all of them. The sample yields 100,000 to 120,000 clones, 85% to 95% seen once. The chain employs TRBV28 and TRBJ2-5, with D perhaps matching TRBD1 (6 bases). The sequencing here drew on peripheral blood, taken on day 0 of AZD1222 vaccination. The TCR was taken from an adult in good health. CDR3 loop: CASSYGRGQETQYF. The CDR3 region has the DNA TGTGCCAGCAGTTACGGTAGGGGGCAAGAGACCCAGTACTTC. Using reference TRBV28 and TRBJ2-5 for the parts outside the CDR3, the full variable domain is DVKVTQSSRYLVKRTGEKVFLECVQDMDHENMFWYRQDPGLGLRLIYFSYDVKMKEKGDIPEGYSVSREKKERFSLILESASTNQTSMYLCASSYGRGQETQYFGPGTRLLVL.